These 11 T cell receptor beta chains came from one sample sequenced in a study of blood T cell repertoires in COVID-19. TCRdb's copy holds only in-frame clones and misses some; the assay was immunoSEQ multiplex PCR. This table holds 85,000 to 130,000 clones, roughly 90% found once. Sequencing input: peripheral blood. Receptors originate from a human donor in a cohort sampled during active COVID-19.

The chain is built from TRBV9 and TRBJ1-2; 7 bases agree with TRBD1. V lost 0 bases to trimming and J lost 8 bases; unmatched junction nucleotides: 10. The V gene's germline CDR1 is SGDLS and CDR2 YYNGEE. This CDR3 is 15 amino acids long. CDR3 residues: CASSVGIEGASGYTF. The CDR3, as DNA: TGTGCCAGCAGCGTAGGTATTGAGGGGGCGAGCGGCTACACCTTC. Together with reference TRBV9 and TRBJ1-2, the CDR3 gives the full variable domain: DSGVTQTPKHLITATGQRVTLRCSPRSGDLSVYWYQQSLDQGLQFLIQYYNGEERAKGNILERFSAQQFPDLHSELNLSSLELGDSALYFCASSVGIEGASGYTFGSGTRLTVV.

The rearrangement links TRBV5-1 to TRBJ1-1; 10 bases map to TRBD1. CDR3 length equals 16 residues. The J segment lost 8 bases and the V segment lost 6 bases, leaving 16 bases of the junction unmatched. Germline V gene data show CDR1 as SGHRS and CDR2 as YFSETQ. The CDR3 DNA is TGCGCCAGCACCTTATTATCGGGACAGGGGCCTACGGAAGCTTTCTTT. Translated: CASTLLSGQGPTEAFF.

The rearrangement links TRBV5-6 to TRBJ2-7; the match to TRBD1 covers 10 bases. The CDR3 sequence is 15 residues long. Germline assignment: CDR1 SGHDT and CDR2 YYEEEE. The V and J ends lost 4 bases and 3 bases, in that order; junction bases with no gene match: 7. DNA for the CDR3: TGTGCCAGCAGCCTGGGACAGGGGAGCCTCTACGAGCAGTACTTC. It codes for CASSLGQGSLYEQYF.

This rearrangement joins TRBV15 to TRBJ2-3; D call uncertain. The CDR3 runs 16 residues. Germline V gene data show CDR1 as LNHNV and CDR2 as YYDKDF (reference sequence). Trimming stripped 1 base from V and 3 bases from J, with 14 bases between. The DNA for the CDR3 is TGTGCCACCAGCAGAGGTCGAACACTAAGGACAGATACGCAGTATTTT. The encoded protein is CATSRGRTLRTDTQYF.

This chain links TRBV7-2 with TRBJ1-5; maybe TRBD1 (6 bases). V was cut by 4 bases and J by 1 base, with 17 bases left in between. In germline, CDR1 is SGHTA, CDR2 FQGNSA. This CDR3 region has 17 residues. CDR3 in DNA: TGTGCCAGCAGCTCCTCATTAGGGGGTTTCAGCAATCAGCCCCAGCATTTT. Protein product: CASSSSLGGFSNQPQHF.

This chain uses TRBV6-2 or TRBV6-3 with TRBJ2-7; 7 nucleotides agree with TRBD1. The V gene end was trimmed by 5 bases and the J gene end by 3 bases; junction bases not matched to a gene: 7. CDR3 length: 14 residues. Germline V gene sequence: CDR1 MNHEY, CDR2 SVGEGT. The CDR3 DNA reads as TGTGCCAGCAGTCAAAATGGACAGGACTACGAGCAGTACTTC. It codes for CASSQNGQDYEQYF.

This rearrangement joins TRBV5-5 to TRBJ2-7; weak D call: TRBD2 (5 bases). V gave up 1 base and J gave up 2 bases, with 10 bases separating them. The CDR3 sequence is 14 residues long. Germline CDR1 reads SGHKS; CDR2 reads YYEKEE (reference sequence). CDR3 loop: CASSLQSGTYEQYF. DNA of the CDR3: TGTGCCAGCAGCTTGCAGTCGGGGACCTACGAGCAGTACTTC.

The genes are TRBV5-1 and TRBJ2-3; 8 bases map to TRBD2. The CDR3 is made up of 15 amino acids. V trimming: 4 bases; J trimming: 4 bases; junction bases outside the gene matches: 8. CDR1 is SGHRS, CDR2 YFSETQ, per germline. CDR3 in amino acids: CASSPPAGVSDTQYF. For the CDR3, the DNA is TGCGCCAGCAGCCCCCCAGCGGGAGTTTCAGATACGCAGTATTTT.

The rearrangement uses TRBV27 and TRBJ2-7; 7 bases fit TRBD2. The CDR3 is 14 residues long. The J segment lost 3 bases and the V segment lost 5 bases, leaving 7 bases of the junction unmatched. The germline V gene has CDR1 MNHEY and CDR2 SMNVEV (reference sequence). The CDR3 nucleotides are TGTGCCAGCAGTCCCGTGGGACTAAACTACGAGCAGTACTTC. Protein sequence: CASSPVGLNYEQYF.

J is TRBJ1-4 and V is TRBV4-2; 8 bases agree with TRBD1. V lost 0 bases to trimming and J lost 4 bases; unmatched junction nucleotides: 4. Germline CDR1 reads LGHNA; CDR2 reads YNFKEQ. The CDR3 length is 16 residues. The CDR3 loop reads CASSQDRTGFNEKLFF. The DNA for the CDR3 is TGTGCCAGCAGCCAAGATCGGACAGGGTTTAATGAAAAACTGTTTTTT.

CDR3 nucleotides: TGTGCCACCAGTGATACCTCAGTCACCCACCTCCAAGAGACCCAGTACTTC. Residues: CATSDTSVTHLQETQYF. The chain uses TRBV24-1 and TRBJ2-5; D gene ambiguous. Deletions cut 3 bases from V and 1 base from J, with 17 bases between. The CDR3 runs 17 residues. CDR1 and CDR2 from the germline V gene are KGHDR and SFDVKD.